The next 20 T cell receptor beta chains were all read from a single sample in a study of shared T cell receptors in the human thymus. Data came from immunoSEQ multiplex PCR; TCRdb stores just in-frame clones and leaves some out. The data show over 650,000 clones, with approximately 89% seen just once and approximately 0.0097% held by the top ten. This same sample was also part of a study on human thymus T cells.

The sequenced sample was thymocytes. The receptor source for this set is a boy younger than two with a congenital heart defect.

V is TRBV14 and J is TRBJ2-7; unclear D gene. From germline, CDR1 is SGHDN and CDR2 FVKESK. Trimming stripped 0 bases from V and 2 bases from J, with 14 bases between. The CDR3 runs to 16 residues. CDR3 in amino acids: CASSQDELTETYEQYF. CDR3 sequence (DNA): TGTGCCAGCAGCCAAGACGAATTGACGGAGACCTACGAGCAGTACTTC.

The J gene is TRBJ2-3, the V gene TRBV4-3; D is perhaps TRBD2 (6 bases). V lost 4 bases, J lost 0 bases, and 11 bases lay in between. Germline loops: CDR1 LGHNA, CDR2 YSLEER. The CDR3 is made up of 15 amino acids. The chain's CDR3 is CASSRRGTSTDTQYF. CDR3 coding DNA: TGCGCCAGCAGCCGACGAGGGACTAGCACAGATACGCAGTATTTT.

The chain recombines TRBV9 with TRBJ1-2, with TRBD1 matching 9 bases. This CDR3 comprises 14 residues. Trimming cost V 6 bases and J 8 bases; bases outside gene matches: 11. CDR1 and CDR2 (germline): SGDLS, YYNGEE. Here the CDR3 reads CASTRDRVEGGYTF. The CDR3 DNA sequence: TGTGCCAGCACCCGGGACAGGGTGGAAGGAGGCTACACCTTC.

In nucleotides, the CDR3 is TGCGCCAGCAGCGCCAGGGTGCAAGAGACCCAGTACTTC. Translating it yields CASSARVQETQYF. The chain couples TRBV5-1 to TRBJ2-5; maybe TRBD1 (5 bases). The CDR3 is 13 residues long. Trimming removed 4 bases at V and 2 bases at J, with 9 bases between. The V gene's germline CDR1 is SGHRS and CDR2 YFSETQ.

This chain connects TRBV7-2 to TRBJ2-3, with D possibly being TRBD2 (6 bases). V lost 1 base and J lost 10, with 12 bases in between. The CDR3 has 13 amino acids. The germline V gene has CDR1 SGHTA and CDR2 FQGNSA. CDR3 amino acids: CASSLVAPGAQYF. In DNA, the CDR3 is TGTGCCAGCAGCTTAGTGGCCCCGGGGGCGCAGTATTTT.

The CDR3 region is CASSQAAIGTANTEAFF. In DNA, the CDR3 is TGCGCCAGCAGCCAGGCAGCAATCGGGACAGCGAACACTGAAGCTTTCTTT. V gene TRBV4-1 combines with J gene TRBJ1-1; 7 bases are shared with TRBD1. Per the germline V gene, CDR1 is MGHRA and CDR2 is YSYEKL. The CDR3 is 17 amino acids. Losses at the gene ends were 3 bases for V and 1 base for J; bases not matched to a gene: 11.

This clone was picked up a small number of times. The sample has other DNA sequences that encode this CDR3 too. The rearrangement links TRBV7-8 to TRBJ1-5; D unclear. The CDR3 contains 14 residues. The V end was cut by 5 bases, the J end by 1 base, with 9 bases between. Germline V lookup: CDR1 SGHVS, CDR2 FQNEAQ. The DNA for the CDR3 is TGTGCCAGCAGCCCGCGATGGAGCAATCAGCCCCAGCATTTT. The encoded protein is CASSPRWSNQPQHF.

The chain has TRBV14 and TRBJ1-1; TRBD1 matches at 8 bases. The CDR3 extends over 15 amino acids. Germline trimming cut 0 bases from V and 10 bases from J; bases unmatched to any gene: 10. The germline CDR1 and CDR2 sequences are SGHDN and FVKESK. CDR3 DNA: TGTGCCAGCAGCCAAGAGAAAAGCAGGGGGCGTCGAGCTTTCTTT. Translated: CASSQEKSRGRRAFF. Together with reference TRBV14 and TRBJ1-1, the CDR3 gives the full variable domain: EAGVTQFPSHSVIEKGQTVTLRCDPISGHDNLYWYRRVMGKEIKFLLHFVKESKQDESGMPNNRFLAERTGGTYSTLKVQPAELEDSGVYFCASSQEKSRGRRAFFGQGTRLTVV.

This chain links TRBV11-3 with TRBJ2-3; 12 nucleotides agree with TRBD2. Germline V gives CDR1 SGHNT, CDR2 YENEEA. The CDR3 is made up of 16 amino acids. Unmatched junction bases numbered 2, after V lost 3 bases and J lost 1 base. The DNA for the CDR3 is TGTGCCAGCAGCTTGCGACTAGCGGGGGGCACAGATACGCAGTATTTT. Its protein product is CASSLRLAGGTDTQYF.

The chain has TRBV4-3 and TRBJ2-7; TRBD1 might be the D (5 bases). V lost 0 bases to trimming and J lost 0 bases, with 12 bases between them. The CDR3 extends over 16 amino acids. CDR1 and CDR2 (germline): LGHNA, YSLEER. CDR3 in DNA: TGCGCCAGCAGCCAAGAGAATACAGGCAACTCCTACGAGCAGTACTTC. Translated, it gives CASSQENTGNSYEQYF.

This chain joins TRBV18 and TRBJ1-5; D unclear. This CDR3 is 14 amino acids long. Germline lookup yields CDR1 KGHSH and CDR2 LQKENI. Trimming left V 1 base short and J 0 bases short, with 4 bases between. CDR3 protein: CASSPLYSNQPQHF. The CDR3 nucleotides are TGTGCCAGCTCACCACTCTATAGCAATCAGCCCCAGCATTTT.

The genes are TRBV25-1 and TRBJ1-2; D call uncertain. This CDR3 comprises 14 residues. Germline V gene lookup returns CDR1 MGHDK and CDR2 SYGVNS. V dropped 4 bases and J dropped 2 bases, with 11 bases sitting between them. This chain's CDR3 is CASSVEQHNYGYTF. The CDR3 DNA is TGTGCCAGCAGTGTGGAGCAACACAACTATGGCTACACCTTC.

The chain has TRBV10-3 and TRBJ2-1; 7 nucleotides agree with TRBD1. This CDR3 is built from 16 residues. The trim removed 3 bases at V and 10 bases at J, leaving 15 bases unmatched. Germline assignment: CDR1 ENHRY and CDR2 SYGVKD. CDR3 sequence: CAISEPGQTALGEQFF. Written as DNA, the CDR3 is TGTGCCATCAGTGAACCGGGACAGACGGCCTTGGGGGAGCAGTTCTTC.

This clone appeared once. The J gene is TRBJ1-3, the V gene TRBV6-1; TRBD1 is a possible D gene (6 bases). The CDR3 has 14 residues. The germline V gene encodes CDR1 MNHNS and CDR2 SASEGT. V was trimmed by 7 bases and J by 2 bases, leaving 12 bases between them. CDR3 nucleotide sequence: TGTGCCAGCACCAAGGGACAAACTGGAAACACCATATATTTT. It yields the protein CASTKGQTGNTIYF.

The table lists this clone with a count of one. The DNA for the CDR3 is TGTGCCAGCAGTGGGACAGGGGGCGCGGGGTCTAGCACAGATACGCAGTATTTT. It specifies CASSGTGGAGSSTDTQYF. This chain joins TRBV6-1 and TRBJ2-3, with TRBD1 matching 11 bases. Per the germline V gene, CDR1 is MNHNS and CDR2 is SASEGT. V was clipped by 4 bases and J by 0 bases; unmatched bases: 9. CDR3 length equals 18 residues.

This clone was seen only once. The gene calls are TRBV10-3 and TRBJ2-7; 11 bases fit TRBD1. The CDR3 covers 15 residues. The germline CDR1 and CDR2 sequences are ENHRY and SYGVKD. With 4 bases clipped from V and 7 bases from J, the junction kept 9 bases outside the gene matches. CDR3 loop: CAISGRTGGTGEQYF. CDR3 nucleotide sequence: TGTGCCATCAGTGGGCGGACAGGGGGCACGGGAGAGCAGTACTTC.

J is TRBJ2-1 and V is TRBV10-3; 8 bases are a match to TRBD2. V gave up 4 bases and J gave up 4 bases; unmatched junction bases: 6. This CDR3 contains 15 residues. Germline CDR1 and CDR2: ENHRY and SYGVKD. The CDR3 nucleotides read TGTGCCATCAGTGGTCCTAGCGGGCCGTACAATGAGCAGTTCTTC. Amino acids: CAISGPSGPYNEQFF.

The DNA of the CDR3 is TGTGCCAGCAGTACCGGGACTAGCAGGGAGGCGGGCACAGATACGCAGTATTTT. This encodes CASSTGTSREAGTDTQYF. The genes are TRBV28 and TRBJ2-3; 9 bases map to TRBD2. The CDR3 contains 18 residues. Looked up from germline, CDR1 is MDHEN and CDR2 is SYDVKM. V lost 5 bases to trimming and J lost 1 base; unmatched junction nucleotides: 13.

The J gene is TRBJ1-1, the V gene TRBV28, with D unclear. Germline loops: CDR1 MDHEN, CDR2 SYDVKM. This CDR3 region has 14 residues. V was pared by 4 bases and J by 1 base, with 10 bases between. The CDR3 region is CASSWAGWNTEAFF. In DNA, the CDR3 is TGTGCCAGCAGTTGGGCAGGCTGGAACACTGAAGCTTTCTTT.

The chain uses TRBV30 and TRBJ2-7, with TRBD1 identical over 11 bases. The V segment lost 3 bases and the J segment 4 bases; nucleotides outside the gene matches: 2. Germline CDR1 reads GTSNPN; CDR2 reads SVGIG (reference sequence). The CDR3 runs to 13 residues. The DNA of the CDR3 is TGTGCCTGGAGGGGGGACAGGGGGTACGAGCAGTACTTC. Translating gives CAWRGDRGYEQYF.